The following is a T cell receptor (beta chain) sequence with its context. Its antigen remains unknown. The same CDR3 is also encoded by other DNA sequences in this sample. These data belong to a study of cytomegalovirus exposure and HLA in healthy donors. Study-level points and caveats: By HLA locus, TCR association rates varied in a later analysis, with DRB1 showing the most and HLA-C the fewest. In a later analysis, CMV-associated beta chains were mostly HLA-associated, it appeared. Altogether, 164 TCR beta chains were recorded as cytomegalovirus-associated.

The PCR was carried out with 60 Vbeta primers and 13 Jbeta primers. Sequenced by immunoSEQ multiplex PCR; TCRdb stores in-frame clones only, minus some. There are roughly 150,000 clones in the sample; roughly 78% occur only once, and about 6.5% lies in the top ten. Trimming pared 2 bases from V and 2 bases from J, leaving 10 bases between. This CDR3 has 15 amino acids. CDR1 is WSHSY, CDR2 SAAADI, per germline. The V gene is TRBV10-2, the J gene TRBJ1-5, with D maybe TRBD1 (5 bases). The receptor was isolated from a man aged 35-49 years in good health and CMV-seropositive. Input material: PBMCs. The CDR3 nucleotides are TGCGCCAGCAGTGAGAGTGGACACCGCAATCAGCCCCAGCATTTT. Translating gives CASSESGHRNQPQHF.